These 26 T cell receptor beta chains came from one sample sequenced in a study of shared clonotypes between healthy human individuals. TCRdb's copy holds only in-frame clones and misses some; the assay was immunoSEQ multiplex PCR. The sample contains millions of clones, just under 95% of which appear only once. Positive CCR7 selection of CD45RO-negative cells yielded the naive CD8 cells, and terminally differentiated effector memory CD45RA+ cells were excluded. The sequencing sample was made of naive CD8+ T cells sorted from blood. Receptor source: a man aged 18 to 29 in good health.

Of note for this clone: With a much larger clone just one base away, this may be a read error. Other nucleotide sequences in the sample specify the same CDR3. V gene TRBV9 combines with J gene TRBJ2-7; TRBD2 matches 7 bases. The CDR3 consists of 14 residues. Looked up from germline, CDR1 is SGDLS and CDR2 is YYNGEE. The trim removed 2 bases at V and 0 bases at J, leaving 2 bases unmatched. For the CDR3, the DNA is TGTGCCAGCAGCGTCGGGGGGAGCTCCTACGAGCAGTACTTC. Encoded protein: CASSVGGSSYEQYF.

The chain couples TRBV19 to TRBJ2-1, with 7 positions matching TRBD1. The CDR3 has 11 amino acids. Germline V lookup: CDR1 LNHDA, CDR2 SQIVND (reference sequence). Unmatched junction bases numbered 6, after V lost 9 bases and J lost 10 bases. CDR3 sequence: CASLGGWEQFF. The CDR3 nucleotides read TGTGCCAGCCTAGGGGGCTGGGAGCAGTTCTTC.

This chain uses TRBV29-1 with TRBJ2-3; D remains ambiguous. Per the germline V gene, CDR1 is SQVTM and CDR2 is ANQGSEA. The CDR3 has 10 amino acids. Trimming removed 4 bases at V and 6 bases at J, with 5 bases between. This chain's CDR3 is CSVVGDTQYF. In DNA, the CDR3 is TGCAGCGTTGTAGGCGATACGCAGTATTTT.

CDR3 bases: TGTGCCAGCAGCCCGAGTGCCAATGAGCAGTTCTTC. This sequence encodes CASSPSANEQFF. This sequence joins TRBV5-4 and TRBJ2-1; D not resolved. The germline CDR1 and CDR2 sequences are SGHNT and YYREEE (reference sequence). Trimming took off 4 bases at V and 6 bases at J, with 8 bases between the two ends. CDR3 length equals 12 residues.

As regards this clone: At one boundary the junction diverges from the germline segment, which might be a read error. Here the CDR3 reads CASSSSGVTNTQYF. CDR3 nucleotides: TGTGCCAGCTCATCCTCGGGGGTCACAAATACGCAGTATTTT. The chain has TRBV18 and TRBJ2-3, with a weak D call TRBD2 (6 bases). Germline V lookup: CDR1 KGHSH, CDR2 LQKENI. This CDR3 contains 14 residues.

This clone was counted once. This rearrangement joins TRBV2 to TRBJ1-1, with D maybe TRBD1 (6 bases). The V and J ends lost 3 bases and 2 bases respectively, with 10 bases between them. CDR1 SNHLY and CDR2 FYNNEI come from the germline V gene. The length of the CDR3 is 14 residues. CDR3 region: CASSDRGINTEAFF. The DNA for the CDR3 is TGTGCCAGCAGTGACAGGGGAATTAACACTGAAGCTTTCTTT.

The gene calls are TRBV4-1 and TRBJ2-7, with a weak D call TRBD2 (6 bases). Deletions cut 4 bases from V and 5 bases from J, with 18 bases between. Per germline, CDR1 MGHRA and CDR2 YSYEKL. This CDR3 has 15 amino acids. The CDR3 spells CASSRGTPATDEQYF. CDR3 nucleotides: TGCGCCAGCAGCCGCGGGACGCCCGCCACGGACGAGCAGTACTTC.

As concerns this clone: This sample includes further DNA sequences coding for the same CDR3. V usage is TRBV9 and J usage is TRBJ2-7; D perhaps matches TRBD2 (6 bases). From germline, CDR1 is SGDLS and CDR2 YYNGEE. Trimming removed 0 bases from V and 0 bases from J, with 10 bases in between. The CDR3 is 15 residues long. This CDR3 reads CASSVGGGLSYEQYF. In DNA form, the CDR3 reads TGTGCCAGCAGCGTAGGGGGAGGACTCTCCTACGAGCAGTACTTC.

The V and J genes are TRBV6-6 and TRBJ1-2, with D possibly TRBD1 on 5 matching bases. CDR1 and CDR2 (germline): MNHNY, SVGAGI (reference sequence). Trimming took 6 bases from V and 3 from J, leaving 8 bases between them. The length of the CDR3 is 12 residues. The CDR3 loop is CASSSGDYGYTF. As DNA, the CDR3 is TGTGCCAGCAGCTCGGGGGACTATGGCTACACCTTC.

The chain couples TRBV6-5 to TRBJ1-2, with a tentative D call TRBD1 (6 bases). Germline CDR1 is MNHEY and CDR2 is SVGAGI. The CDR3 extends over 15 amino acids. The germline V and J ends were trimmed by 6 bases and 0 bases, with 14 bases remaining between them. The CDR3 region has the DNA TGTGCCAGCAGGCCGTACAGGGAAGCTAACTATGGCTACACCTTC. It yields the protein CASRPYREANYGYTF.

The V and J genes are TRBV5-1 and TRBJ2-7; 7 bases agree with TRBD1. The trim removed 0 bases at V and 3 bases at J, leaving 18 bases unmatched. The germline V gene encodes CDR1 SGHRS and CDR2 YFSETQ. CDR3 size: 19 residues. Here the CDR3 DNA reads TGCGCCAGCAGCTTGGCGTCAGGGGGACCCTTCGAGGATATCTACGAGCAGTACTTC. Translated, it gives CASSLASGGPFEDIYEQYF.

This chain links TRBV5-1 with TRBJ1-2; D unclear. In germline, CDR1 is SGHRS, CDR2 YFSETQ. V lost 0 bases to trimming and J lost 6 bases, with 12 bases between them. This CDR3 spans 14 amino acids. The CDR3 loop is CASSLVGELHGYTF. The CDR3 DNA follows: TGCGCCAGCAGCTTGGTTGGGGAGTTGCATGGCTACACCTTC. The full variable domain, in which reference TRBV5-1 and TRBJ1-2 provide the parts outside the CDR3, is KAGVTQTPRYLIKTRGQQVTLSCSPISGHRSVSWYQQTPGQGLQFLFEYFSETQRNKGNFPGRFSGRQFSNSRSEMNVSTLELGDSALYLCASSLVGELHGYTFGSGTRLTVV.

Only one count was recorded for this clone. The sample has other DNA sequences that encode this CDR3 too. This chain connects TRBV9 to TRBJ1-1, with a possible D match to TRBD1 (6 bases). The germline CDR1 and CDR2 sequences are SGDLS and YYNGEE. This CDR3 has 13 amino acids. Trimming stripped 3 bases from V and 5 bases from J, with 11 bases between. The CDR3 DNA reads TGTGCCAGCAGCGAGGGGGGTACGACTGAAGCTTTCTTT. This sequence encodes CASSEGGTTEAFF.

A note on this clone: The junction departs from germline at one end; a sequencing error may be responsible. The chain joins TRBV10-3 to TRBJ2-5; 8 bases are shared with TRBD1. Germline CDR1 is ENHRY and CDR2 is SYGVKD. This CDR3 region has 12 residues. CDR3 amino acids: CAISESGDRLNF. The CDR3 nucleotides read TGTGCCATCAGTGAGTCTGGGGACAGGTTAAACTTC.

This chain joins TRBV28 and TRBJ2-3; TRBD2 agrees at 8 bases. The V and J ends lost 2 bases and 2 bases, in that order; junction bases with no gene match: 0. The CDR3 covers 14 residues. Germline-derived CDR1 and CDR2 are MDHEN and SYDVKM. The CDR3 region is CASSLGLATDTQYF. The CDR3 nucleotides are TGTGCCAGCAGTTTAGGACTAGCCACAGATACGCAGTATTTT.

The chain is built from TRBV18 and TRBJ2-2; the D call may be TRBD1 or TRBD2 (5 bases each). From germline, CDR1 is KGHSH and CDR2 LQKENI. This CDR3 has 14 amino acids. V was trimmed by 0 bases and J by 7 bases, leaving 9 bases between them. The CDR3 spells CASSPPGDVGELFF. Written as DNA, the CDR3 is TGTGCCAGCTCACCACCCGGGGACGTCGGGGAGCTGTTTTTT.

Regarding this clone: Different DNA sequences within this sample yield the same CDR3. This chain joins TRBV19 and TRBJ2-7; TRBD1 is a possible D gene (5 bases). CDR3 length: 12 amino acids. CDR1 is LNHDA, CDR2 SQIVND, per germline (reference sequence). V shed 4 bases and J shed 2 bases, with 6 bases lying between them. The CDR3 spells CASSTGTYEQYF. For the CDR3, the DNA is TGTGCCAGTAGTACAGGGACCTACGAGCAGTACTTC.

The chain uses TRBV10-3 and TRBJ2-3; D is possibly TRBD1 or TRBD2 (7 bases each). CDR1 ENHRY and CDR2 SYGVKD come from the germline V gene. V dropped 5 bases and J dropped 6 bases, with 21 bases sitting between them. The CDR3 contains 16 residues. CDR3 in DNA: TGTGCCATCAGTCAACCCGGGGAGGGGGCGCGGGATACGCAGTATTTT. As protein: CAISQPGEGARDTQYF.

J is TRBJ2-1 and V is TRBV4-1; D ambiguous. Germline CDR1 MGHRA, CDR2 YSYEKL. The CDR3 has 10 amino acids. The V end was cut by 3 bases, the J end by 6 bases, with 0 bases between. This CDR3 is CASSHNEQFF. CDR3 coding DNA: TGCGCCAGCAGCCACAATGAGCAGTTCTTC.

The genes are TRBV29-1 and TRBJ2-1, with 14 nucleotides matching TRBD2. This CDR3 comprises 12 residues. The V gene end was trimmed by 6 bases and the J gene end by 15 bases; junction bases not matched to a gene: 7. Germline assignment: CDR1 SQVTM and CDR2 ANQGSEA. The CDR3 DNA reads TGCAGCGTGGGACTAGCGGGGGCCGAGGGGTTCTTC. This sequence encodes CSVGLAGAEGFF.

The V and J genes are TRBV7-2 and TRBJ2-7; TRBD1 matches at 9 bases. Germline V gene sequence: CDR1 SGHTA, CDR2 FQGNSA. This CDR3 is built from 16 residues. V was clipped by 5 bases and J by 5 bases; unmatched bases: 13. CDR3 amino acids: CASSDRPGQGSHEQYF. CDR3 coding DNA: TGTGCCAGCAGCGATCGTCCGGGACAGGGTTCCCACGAGCAGTACTTC.

This clone appeared a single time. The genes are TRBV9 and TRBJ1-6, with 7 bases lining up with TRBD1. The CDR3 runs 13 residues. V shed 5 bases and J 7 bases; nucleotides not matched to a gene: 3. Looked up from germline, CDR1 is SGDLS and CDR2 is YYNGEE. CDR3 loop: CASSTGDNSPLHF. The CDR3 nucleotides are TGTGCCAGCAGTACAGGGGACAATTCACCCCTCCACTTT.

The rearrangement joins TRBV2 to TRBJ1-1, with D uncertain. Between the trimmed V and J ends, which lost 5 bases and 10 bases, there was a span of 11 bases. Germline V gene lookup returns CDR1 SNHLY and CDR2 FYNNEI. The CDR3 runs 11 residues. Here the CDR3 reads CASSPDWGAFF. CDR3 sequence (DNA): TGTGCCAGCAGTCCCGATTGGGGAGCTTTCTTT.

This CDR3 reads CASSLVISGTRYEQYF. In DNA form, the CDR3 reads TGCGCCAGCAGCCTTGTCATTTCCGGGACTAGATACGAGCAGTACTTC. The J gene is TRBJ2-7, the V gene TRBV4-1; 8 nucleotides align to TRBD2. The ends lost 4 bases at V and 4 bases at J; junction bases unmatched: 12. CDR1 and CDR2 (germline): MGHRA, YSYEKL. The CDR3 contains 16 residues.

This chain joins TRBV25-1 and TRBJ2-5; D not certain. The CDR3 consists of 16 residues. V was clipped by 4 bases and J by 4 bases, with 19 bases between them. The germline gives CDR1 MGHDK, CDR2 SYGVNS. The CDR3 DNA sequence: TGTGCCAGCAGTGTCTCGAGGCAGACCTCCGGAGAGACCCAGTACTTC. It codes for CASSVSRQTSGETQYF.

J is TRBJ1-1 and V is TRBV5-6; D gene uncertain. The V and J ends lost 0 bases and 8 bases respectively, with 8 bases between them. The germline V gene has CDR1 SGHDT and CDR2 YYEEEE. This CDR3 is 12 amino acids long. As DNA, the CDR3 is TGTGCCAGCAGCTTGGCCACCACAGAAGCTTTCTTT. It codes for CASSLATTEAFF.